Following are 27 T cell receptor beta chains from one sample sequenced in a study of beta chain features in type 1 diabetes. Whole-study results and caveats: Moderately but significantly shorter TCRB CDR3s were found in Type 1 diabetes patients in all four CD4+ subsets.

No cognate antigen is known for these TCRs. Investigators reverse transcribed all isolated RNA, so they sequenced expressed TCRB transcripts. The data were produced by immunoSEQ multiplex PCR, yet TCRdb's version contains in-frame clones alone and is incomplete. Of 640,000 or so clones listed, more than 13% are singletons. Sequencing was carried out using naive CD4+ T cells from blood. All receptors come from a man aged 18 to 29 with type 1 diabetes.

The CDR3 loop is CASSLTGAYTEAFF. The DNA of the CDR3 is TGTGCCAGCAGTTTGACAGGGGCCTACACTGAAGCTTTCTTT. The chain is built from TRBV11-1 and TRBJ1-1; 8 bases line up with TRBD1. This CDR3 contains 14 residues. The V gene's germline CDR1 is SGHAT and CDR2 FQDESV (reference sequence). V was clipped by 6 bases and J by 3 bases; unmatched bases: 6.

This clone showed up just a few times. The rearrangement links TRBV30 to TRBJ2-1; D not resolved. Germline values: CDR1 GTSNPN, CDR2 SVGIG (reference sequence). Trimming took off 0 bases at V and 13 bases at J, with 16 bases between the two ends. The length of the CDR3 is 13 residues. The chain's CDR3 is CAWSVSPSAFQFF. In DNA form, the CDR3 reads TGTGCCTGGAGTGTATCCCCTTCGGCGTTTCAGTTCTTC.

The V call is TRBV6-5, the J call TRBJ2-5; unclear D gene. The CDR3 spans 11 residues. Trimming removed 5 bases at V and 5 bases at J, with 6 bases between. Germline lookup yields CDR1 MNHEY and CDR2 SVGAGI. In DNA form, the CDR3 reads TGTGCCAGCAGTCTCTCTGAGACCCAGTACTTC. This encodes CASSLSETQYF.

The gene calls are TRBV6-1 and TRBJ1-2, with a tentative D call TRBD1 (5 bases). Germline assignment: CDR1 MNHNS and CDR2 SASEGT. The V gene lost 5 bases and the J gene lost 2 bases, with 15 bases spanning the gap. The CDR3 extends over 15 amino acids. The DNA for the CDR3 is TGTGCCAGCAGTCCTCGGACACAAGGGAACTATGGCTACACCTTC. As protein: CASSPRTQGNYGYTF.

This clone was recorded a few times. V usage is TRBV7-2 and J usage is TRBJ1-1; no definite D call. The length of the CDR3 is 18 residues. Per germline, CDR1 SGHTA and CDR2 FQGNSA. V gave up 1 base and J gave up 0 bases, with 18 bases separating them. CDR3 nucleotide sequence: TGTGCCAGCAGCTTAGTTTTGAGTGACGGAAGGATGAACACTGAAGCTTTCTTT. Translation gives CASSLVLSDGRMNTEAFF.

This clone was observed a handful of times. The CDR3 DNA follows: TGTGCCAGCAGCGTAGCTCCCTCCGGGACCCTGCAAGAGACCCAGTACTTC. Translated: CASSVAPSGTLQETQYF. The rearrangement joins TRBV9 to TRBJ2-5; tentatively, D is TRBD1 or TRBD2 (5 bases each). V shed 0 bases and J shed 2 bases, with 17 bases lying between them. The CDR3 consists of 17 residues. Looked up from germline, CDR1 is SGDLS and CDR2 is YYNGEE.

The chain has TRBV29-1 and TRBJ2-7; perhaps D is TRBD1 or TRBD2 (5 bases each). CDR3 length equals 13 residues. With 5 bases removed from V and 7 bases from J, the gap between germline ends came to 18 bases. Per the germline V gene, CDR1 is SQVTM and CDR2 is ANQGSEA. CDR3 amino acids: CSVRGQPPGEQYF. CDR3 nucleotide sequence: TGCAGCGTTCGGGGCCAACCTCCGGGGGAGCAGTACTTC.

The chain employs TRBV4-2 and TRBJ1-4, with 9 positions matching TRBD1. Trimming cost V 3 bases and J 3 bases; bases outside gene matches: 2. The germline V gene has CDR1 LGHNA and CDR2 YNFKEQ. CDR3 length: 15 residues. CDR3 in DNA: TGTGCCAGCAGCCACCGACAGGGGGCTAATGAAAAACTGTTTTTT. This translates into CASSHRQGANEKLFF.

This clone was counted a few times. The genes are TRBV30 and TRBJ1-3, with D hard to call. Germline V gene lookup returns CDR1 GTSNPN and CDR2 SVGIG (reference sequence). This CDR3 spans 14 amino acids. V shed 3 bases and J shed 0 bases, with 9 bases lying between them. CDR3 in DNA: TGTGCCTGGAGGGTGACGGTCTCTGGAAACACCATATATTTT. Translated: CAWRVTVSGNTIYF. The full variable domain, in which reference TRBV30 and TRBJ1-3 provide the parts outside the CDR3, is SQTIHQWPATLVQPVGSPLSLECTVEGTSNPNLYWYRQAAGRGLQLLFYSVGIGQISSEVPQNLSASRPQDRQFILSSKKLLLSDSGFYLCAWRVTVSGNTIYFGEGSWLTVV.

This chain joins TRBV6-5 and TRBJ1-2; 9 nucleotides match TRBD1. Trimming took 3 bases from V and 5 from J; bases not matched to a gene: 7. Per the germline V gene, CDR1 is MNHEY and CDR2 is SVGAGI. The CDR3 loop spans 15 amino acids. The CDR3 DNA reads TGTGCCAGCAGTTATTCACAGGGGGCGGGGTATGGCTACACCTTC. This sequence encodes CASSYSQGAGYGYTF.

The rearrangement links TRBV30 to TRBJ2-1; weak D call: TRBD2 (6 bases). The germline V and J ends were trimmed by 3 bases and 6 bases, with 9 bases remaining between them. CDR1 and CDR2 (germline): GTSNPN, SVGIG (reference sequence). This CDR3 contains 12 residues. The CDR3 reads CAWSQGGNEQFF. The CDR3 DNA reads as TGTGCCTGGAGCCAGGGAGGCAATGAGCAGTTCTTC.

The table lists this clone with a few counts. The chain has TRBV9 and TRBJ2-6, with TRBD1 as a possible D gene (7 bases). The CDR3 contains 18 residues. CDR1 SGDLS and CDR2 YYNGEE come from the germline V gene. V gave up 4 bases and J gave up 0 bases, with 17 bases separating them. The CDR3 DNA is TGTGCCAGCAGCCCCCGCGGGACAGCGAACTCTGGGGCCAACGTCCTGACTTTC. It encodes CASSPRGTANSGANVLTF.

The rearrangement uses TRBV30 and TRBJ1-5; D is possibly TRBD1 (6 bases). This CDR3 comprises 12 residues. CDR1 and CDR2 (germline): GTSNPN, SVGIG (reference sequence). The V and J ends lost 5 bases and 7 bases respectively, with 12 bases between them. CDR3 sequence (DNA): TGTGCCTGGGCTACAGGGAGGCAGCCCCAGCATTTT. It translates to CAWATGRQPQHF.

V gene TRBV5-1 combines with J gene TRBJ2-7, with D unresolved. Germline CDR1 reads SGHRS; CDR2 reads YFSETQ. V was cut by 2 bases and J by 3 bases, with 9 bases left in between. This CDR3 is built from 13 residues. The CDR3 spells CASSFTLGYEQYF. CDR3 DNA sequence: TGCGCCAGCAGCTTCACGCTCGGCTACGAGCAGTACTTC.

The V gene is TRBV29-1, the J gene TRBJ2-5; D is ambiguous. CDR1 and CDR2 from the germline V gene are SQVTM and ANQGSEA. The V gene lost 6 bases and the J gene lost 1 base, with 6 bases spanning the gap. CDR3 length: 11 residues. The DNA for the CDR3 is TGCAGCGTAAAGGTCCAAGAGACCCAGTACTTC. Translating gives CSVKVQETQYF.

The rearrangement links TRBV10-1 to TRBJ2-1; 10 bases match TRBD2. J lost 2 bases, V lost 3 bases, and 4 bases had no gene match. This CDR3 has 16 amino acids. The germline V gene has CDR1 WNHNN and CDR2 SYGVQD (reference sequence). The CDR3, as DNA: TGCGCCAGCAGTGATCTAACTAGCGGGGCCTACAATGAGCAGTTCTTC. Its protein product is CASSDLTSGAYNEQFF.

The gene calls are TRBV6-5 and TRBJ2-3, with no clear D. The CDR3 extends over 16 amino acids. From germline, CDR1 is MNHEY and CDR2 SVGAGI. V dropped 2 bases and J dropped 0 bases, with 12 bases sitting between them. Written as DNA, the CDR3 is TGTGCCAGCAGTTACCGGCAGGTGATCAGCACAGATACGCAGTATTTT. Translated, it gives CASSYRQVISTDTQYF.

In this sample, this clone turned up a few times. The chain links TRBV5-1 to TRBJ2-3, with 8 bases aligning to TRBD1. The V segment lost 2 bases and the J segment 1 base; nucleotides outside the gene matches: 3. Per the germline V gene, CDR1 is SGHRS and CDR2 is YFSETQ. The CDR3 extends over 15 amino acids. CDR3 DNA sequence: TGCGCCAGCAGCTTTTTGGGACAGGGCACAGATACGCAGTATTTT. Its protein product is CASSFLGQGTDTQYF. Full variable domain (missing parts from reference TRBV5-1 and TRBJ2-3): KAGVTQTPRYLIKTRGQQVTLSCSPISGHRSVSWYQQTPGQGLQFLFEYFSETQRNKGNFPGRFSGRQFSNSRSEMNVSTLELGDSALYLCASSFLGQGTDTQYFGPGTRLTVL.

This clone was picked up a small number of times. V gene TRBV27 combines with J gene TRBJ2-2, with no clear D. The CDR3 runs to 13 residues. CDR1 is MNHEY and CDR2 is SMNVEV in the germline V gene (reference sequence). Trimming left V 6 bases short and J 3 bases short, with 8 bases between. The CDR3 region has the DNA TGTGCCAGCAGGAACACTGACACCGGGGAGCTGTTTTTT. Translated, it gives CASRNTDTGELFF.

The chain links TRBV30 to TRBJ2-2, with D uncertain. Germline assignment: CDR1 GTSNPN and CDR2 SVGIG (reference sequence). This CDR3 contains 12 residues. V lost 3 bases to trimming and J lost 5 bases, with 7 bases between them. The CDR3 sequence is CAWSLGTGELFF. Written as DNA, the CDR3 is TGTGCCTGGAGCCTAGGAACCGGGGAGCTGTTTTTT.

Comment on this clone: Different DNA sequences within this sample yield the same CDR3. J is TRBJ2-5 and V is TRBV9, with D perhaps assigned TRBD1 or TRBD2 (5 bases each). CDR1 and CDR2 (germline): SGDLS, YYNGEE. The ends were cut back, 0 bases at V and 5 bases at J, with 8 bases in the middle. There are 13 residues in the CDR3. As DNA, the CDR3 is TGTGCCAGCAGCGTAGGCAGGGAGGAGACCCAGTACTTC. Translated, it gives CASSVGREETQYF.

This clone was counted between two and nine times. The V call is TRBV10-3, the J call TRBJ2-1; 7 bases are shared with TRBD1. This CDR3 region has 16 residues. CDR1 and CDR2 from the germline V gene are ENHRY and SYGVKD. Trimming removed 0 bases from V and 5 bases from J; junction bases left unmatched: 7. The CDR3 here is CAISESTGTADNEQFF. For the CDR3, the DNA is TGTGCCATCAGTGAGTCGACTGGGACAGCCGACAATGAGCAGTTCTTC.

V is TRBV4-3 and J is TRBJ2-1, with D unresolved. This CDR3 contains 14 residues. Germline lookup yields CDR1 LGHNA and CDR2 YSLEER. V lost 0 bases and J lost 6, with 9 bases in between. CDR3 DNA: TGCGCCAGCAGCCAAGAAAACTGGTCCAATGAGCAGTTCTTC. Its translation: CASSQENWSNEQFF.

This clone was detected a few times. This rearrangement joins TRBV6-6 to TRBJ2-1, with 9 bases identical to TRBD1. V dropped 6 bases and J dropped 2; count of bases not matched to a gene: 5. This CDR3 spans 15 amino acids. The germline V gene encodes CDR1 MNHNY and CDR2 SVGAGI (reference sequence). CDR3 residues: CASSPRDRAYNEQFF. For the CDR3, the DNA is TGTGCCAGCAGCCCCCGGGACAGGGCCTACAATGAGCAGTTCTTC.

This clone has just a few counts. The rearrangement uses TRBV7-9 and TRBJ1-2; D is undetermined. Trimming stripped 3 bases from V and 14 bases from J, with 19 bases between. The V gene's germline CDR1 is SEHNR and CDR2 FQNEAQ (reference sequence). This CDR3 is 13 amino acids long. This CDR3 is CASSLLLDARETF. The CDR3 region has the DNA TGTGCCAGCAGCTTGCTACTCGACGCTCGCGAAACCTTC.

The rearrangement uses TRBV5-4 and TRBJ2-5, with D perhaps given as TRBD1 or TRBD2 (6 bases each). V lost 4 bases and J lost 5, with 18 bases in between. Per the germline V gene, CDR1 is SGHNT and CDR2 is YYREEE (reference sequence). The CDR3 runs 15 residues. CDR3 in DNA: TGTGCCAGCAGCCCGGAGGGGGGACGTTGGGAGACCCAGTACTTC. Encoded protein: CASSPEGGRWETQYF.

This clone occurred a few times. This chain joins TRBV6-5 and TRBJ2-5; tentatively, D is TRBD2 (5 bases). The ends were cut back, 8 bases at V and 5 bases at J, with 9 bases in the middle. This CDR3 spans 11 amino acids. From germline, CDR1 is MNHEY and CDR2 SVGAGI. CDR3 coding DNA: TGTGCCAGCCGTTCGGGGGAGACCCAGTACTTC. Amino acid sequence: CASRSGETQYF.